This T cell receptor (beta chain) stems from a study of CD8+CD57+ T cells in acquired aplastic anemia. The wider study: Sorted cells (CD4+ and CD8+) yielded DNA amounts that averaged around 3.1 ug. Healthy CD8+ samples averaged about 11.0 million reads. General study points: Twenty-nine CD8+ CDR3 sequences were shared between patients and controls.

About this clonotype: Its antigen is not known. One junction end does not reproduce the germline sequence, and a read error may be involved.

The CDR3 is made up of 13 amino acids. Per the germline V gene, CDR1 is SNHLY and CDR2 is FYNNEI. Genomic DNA acted as the template from which TCR beta VDJ combination and CDR3 sequence profiling were carried out. MiXCR was run by TCRdb on the reads, yielding one entry per CDR3 protein. The sample includes some 82,000 distinct CDR3 sequences, under 50% of them seen just once. Sample: sorted CD4+, CD8+, or CD8+CD57+ T cells (not recorded which) from PBMCs. The sequence derives from a human donor in good health, serving as a control. J is TRBJ1-2 and V is TRBV2; D call uncertain. Here the CDR3 reads CDSNIFADYGYTF. CDR3 bases: TGTGACAGCAATATCTTTGCAGACTATGGCTACACCTTC.